This TCR beta chain was retrieved from a study of blood T cell repertoires in COVID-19. As for the study in general: In each case, the material was cDNA or gDNA derived from T cells, B-cell-depleted T cells, or PBMCs.

This CDR3 has 15 amino acids. Germline CDR1 MNHNY, CDR2 SVGAGI (reference sequence). J was trimmed by 5 bases and V by 3 bases; bases with no gene match: 4. Assay used: immunoSEQ multiplex PCR; TCRdb lists only in-frame clones, some missing. The sample gives about 400,000 clones, roughly 86% of which show up once; 1.7% is in the top ten. The age range of participants was 18 to 89 years, with residence in about two dozen US areas. The clonotype was recovered from a woman in her twenties or thirties who had recovered from COVID-19. Input material: PBMCs or T cells enriched from blood (not recorded which). The chain recombines TRBV6-6 with TRBJ1-5; 10 nucleotides agree with TRBD1. The CDR3, as DNA: TGTGCCAGCAGTTATGACAGGGGGCTCTATCAGCCCCAGCATTTT. It specifies CASSYDRGLYQPQHF.